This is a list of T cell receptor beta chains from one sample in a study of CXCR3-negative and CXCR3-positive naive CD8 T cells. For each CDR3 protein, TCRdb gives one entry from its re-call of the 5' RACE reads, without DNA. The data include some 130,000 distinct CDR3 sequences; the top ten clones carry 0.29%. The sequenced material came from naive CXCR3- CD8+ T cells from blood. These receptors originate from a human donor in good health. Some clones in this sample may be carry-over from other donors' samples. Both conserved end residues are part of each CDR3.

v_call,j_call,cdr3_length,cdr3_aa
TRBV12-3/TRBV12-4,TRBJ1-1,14,CASSLQGWNTEAFF
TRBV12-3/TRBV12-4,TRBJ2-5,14,CASSFTGAYETQYF
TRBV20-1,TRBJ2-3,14,CSAPRGERTDTQYF
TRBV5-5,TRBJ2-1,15,CASSPPGGLYNEQFF
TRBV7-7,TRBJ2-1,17,CASSLSPTGGPYNEQFF
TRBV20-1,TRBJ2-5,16,CSARDVTIFSQETQYF
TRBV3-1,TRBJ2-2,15,CASSQGQGPTGELFF
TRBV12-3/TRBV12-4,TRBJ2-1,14,CASSLRGGFNEQFF
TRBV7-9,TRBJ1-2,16,CASSLLRAEMDYGYTF
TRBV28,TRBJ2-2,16,CASSDRGHPTTGELFF
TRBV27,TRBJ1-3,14,CASSLAGFGNTIYF
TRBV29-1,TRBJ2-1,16,CSVVSGGSSSYNEQFF
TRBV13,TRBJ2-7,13,CASSLLQGHEQYF
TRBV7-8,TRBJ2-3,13,CASSLAPGDTQYF
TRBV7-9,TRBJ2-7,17,CASILKVGDTGSYEQYF
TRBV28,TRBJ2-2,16,CASSRGLAGPTGELFF
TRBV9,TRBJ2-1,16,CASSADIAGGPGEQFF
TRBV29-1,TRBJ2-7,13,CSVVVQGAYEQYF
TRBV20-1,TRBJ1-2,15,CSAREWQDPSYGYTF
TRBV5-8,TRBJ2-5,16,CASSLWVGSARETQYF
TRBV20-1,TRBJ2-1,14,CSARETQPYNEQFF
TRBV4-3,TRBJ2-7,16,CASSQDRGQGAYEQYF
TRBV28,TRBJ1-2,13,CASSLTGFLGYTF
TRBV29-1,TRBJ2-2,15,CSVGGTGVNTGELFF
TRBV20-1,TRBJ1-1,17,CSASGGRLTGPGTEAFF
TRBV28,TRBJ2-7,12,CASSPTPYEQYF
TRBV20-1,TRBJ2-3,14,CSARPNYPPDTQYF
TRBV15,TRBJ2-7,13,CATSNRVSYEQYF
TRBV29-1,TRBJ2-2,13,CSVVTGGGGELFF
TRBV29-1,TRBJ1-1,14,CSAAGDHLNTEAFF
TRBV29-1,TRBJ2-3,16,CSVRGGLAALTDTQYF
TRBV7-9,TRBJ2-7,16,CASSLTVGSSGYEQYF
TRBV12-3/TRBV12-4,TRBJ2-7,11,CASSPGRKQYF
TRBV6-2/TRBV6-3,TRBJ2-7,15,CASSPTGQGTYEQYF
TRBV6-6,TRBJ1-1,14,CASSQSLRNTEAFF
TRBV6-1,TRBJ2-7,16,CASSEIVGTGIYEQYF
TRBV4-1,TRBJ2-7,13,CASSQGNFYEQYF
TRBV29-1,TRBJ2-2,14,CSVPGTANTGELFF
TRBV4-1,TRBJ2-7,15,CASSARTGGTYEQYF
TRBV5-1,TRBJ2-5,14,CASSPTDVQETQYF
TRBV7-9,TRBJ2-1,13,CAIGGRAESEQFF
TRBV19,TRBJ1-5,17,CASSIAGGRSNYQPQHF